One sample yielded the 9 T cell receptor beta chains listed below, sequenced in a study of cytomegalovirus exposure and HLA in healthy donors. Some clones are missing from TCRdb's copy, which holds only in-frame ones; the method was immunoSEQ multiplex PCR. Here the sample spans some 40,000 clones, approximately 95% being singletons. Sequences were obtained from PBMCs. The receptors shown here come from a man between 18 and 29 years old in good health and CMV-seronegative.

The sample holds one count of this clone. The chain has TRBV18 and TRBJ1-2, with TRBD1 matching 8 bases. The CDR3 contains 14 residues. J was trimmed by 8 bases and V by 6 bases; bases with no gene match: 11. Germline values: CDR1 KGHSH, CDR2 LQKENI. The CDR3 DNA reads TGTGCCAGCTCCCCCCCTGGACAGGGTGAAGGCTACACCTTC. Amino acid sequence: CASSPPGQGEGYTF.

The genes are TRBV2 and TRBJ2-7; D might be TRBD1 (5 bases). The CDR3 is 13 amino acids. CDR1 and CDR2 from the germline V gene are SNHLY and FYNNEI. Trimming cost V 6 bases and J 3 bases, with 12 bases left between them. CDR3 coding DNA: TGTGCCAGCAGAGGACACACAAACTACGAGCAGTACTTC. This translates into CASRGHTNYEQYF.

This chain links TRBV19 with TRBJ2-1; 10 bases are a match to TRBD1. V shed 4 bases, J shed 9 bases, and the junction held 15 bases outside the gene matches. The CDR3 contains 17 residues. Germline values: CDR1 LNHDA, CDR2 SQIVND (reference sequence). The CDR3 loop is CASSRASAGTGVGEQFF. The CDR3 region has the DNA TGTGCCAGTAGTAGAGCCAGCGCGGGGACAGGGGTAGGTGAGCAGTTCTTC.

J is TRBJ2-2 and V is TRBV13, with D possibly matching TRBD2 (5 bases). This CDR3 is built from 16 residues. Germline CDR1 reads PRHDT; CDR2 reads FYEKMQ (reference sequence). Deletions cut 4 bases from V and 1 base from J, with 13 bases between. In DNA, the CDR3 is TGTGCCAGCAGCTCGGGCGGGTTGGGGAACACCGGGGAGCTGTTTTTT. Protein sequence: CASSSGGLGNTGELFF.

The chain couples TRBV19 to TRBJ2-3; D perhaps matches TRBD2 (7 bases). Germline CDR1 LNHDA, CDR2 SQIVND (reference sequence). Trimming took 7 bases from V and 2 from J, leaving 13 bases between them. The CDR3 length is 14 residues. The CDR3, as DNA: TGTGCCAGTACTACAGCGGGACACACAGATACGCAGTATTTT. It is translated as CASTTAGHTDTQYF.

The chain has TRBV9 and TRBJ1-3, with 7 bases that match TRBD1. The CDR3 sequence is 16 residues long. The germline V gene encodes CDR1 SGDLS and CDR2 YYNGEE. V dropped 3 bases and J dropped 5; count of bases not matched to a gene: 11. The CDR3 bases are TGTGCCAGCAGCGCCGAGGGGGCTGGTGACAGAAACACCATATATTTT. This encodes CASSAEGAGDRNTIYF.

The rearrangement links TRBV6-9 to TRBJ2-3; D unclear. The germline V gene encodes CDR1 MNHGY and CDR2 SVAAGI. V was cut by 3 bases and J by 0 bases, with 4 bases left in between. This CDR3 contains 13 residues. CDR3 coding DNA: TGTGCCAGCAGTTACTCTAGCACAGATACGCAGTATTTT. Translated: CASSYSSTDTQYF.

The CDR3 sequence is CASSLAPGLAHEQYF. The CDR3, as DNA: TGCGCCAGCAGCTTGGCCCCGGGACTAGCTCACGAGCAGTACTTC. The rearrangement uses TRBV5-1 and TRBJ2-7; 9 bases fit TRBD2. With V trimmed by 0 bases and J by 5 bases, 6 bases remained unmatched. The CDR3 runs to 15 residues. Germline CDR1 SGHRS, CDR2 YFSETQ. The variable domain in full, completed from reference TRBV5-1 and TRBJ2-7, reads KAGVTQTPRYLIKTRGQQVTLSCSPISGHRSVSWYQQTPGQGLQFLFEYFSETQRNKGNFPGRFSGRQFSNSRSEMNVSTLELGDSALYLCASSLAPGLAHEQYFGPGTRLTVT.

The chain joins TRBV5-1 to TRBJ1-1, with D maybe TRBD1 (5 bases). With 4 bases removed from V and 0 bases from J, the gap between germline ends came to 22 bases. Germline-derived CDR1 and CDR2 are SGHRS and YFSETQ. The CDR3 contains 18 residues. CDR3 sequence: CASSPRPGPPGVNTEAFF. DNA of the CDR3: TGCGCCAGCAGCCCAAGGCCAGGGCCCCCTGGGGTGAACACTGAAGCTTTCTTT.